One sample yielded the 11 T cell receptor beta chains listed below, sequenced in a study of human T cells and chemical hapten exposure. Stated time point: patch test 2, 6 weeks after DPC sensitization. Treatment described: therapeutic diphenylcyclopropenone sensitization with weekly scalp DPC. TCRdb used MiXCR to reprocess the RACE reads, holding one entry per CDR3 protein. The profile shows about 380,000 distinct CDR3 sequences, about 6% of them singletons. The sequences come from whole blood, collected in connection with sensitization to the hapten diphenylcyclopropenone (DPC). These receptors originate from a woman younger than 30 with alopecia areata. Some clones in this sample may be carry-over from other donors' samples.

This clonotype was recorded many times. The chain employs TRBV6-1 and TRBJ1-1; unclear D gene. The CDR3 has 12 amino acids. The V end lost 4 bases, the J end lost 3 bases, and 6 bases lay between the germline ends. CDR1 and CDR2 from the germline V gene are MNHNS and SASEGT. CDR3 loop: CASSAEYTEAFF. CDR3 nucleotide sequence: TGTGCCAGCAGTGCTGAGTACACTGAAGCTTTCTTT.

This clonotype was counted between two and nine times. The chain uses TRBV6-5 and TRBJ1-1, with D hard to call. The ends were cut back, 8 bases at V and 2 bases at J, with 3 bases in the middle. Germline V gene lookup returns CDR1 MNHEY and CDR2 SVGAGI. The CDR3 totals 10 residues. CDR3 in amino acids: CASFNTEAFF. Written as DNA, the CDR3 is TGTGCCAGCTTTAACACTGAAGCTTTCTTT.

This chain uses TRBV10-3 with TRBJ2-7; 7 nucleotides match TRBD1. The length of the CDR3 is 14 residues. V was clipped by 3 bases and J by 2 bases; unmatched bases: 4. CDR1 and CDR2 from the germline V gene are ENHRY and SYGVKD. The CDR3 here is CAISETTGAYEQYF. CDR3 nucleotide sequence: TGTGCCATCAGTGAAACAACAGGGGCCTACGAGCAGTACTTC.

Many counts were recorded for this clonotype. The chain combines TRBV5-6 with TRBJ2-5; no clear D. The CDR3 is made up of 14 amino acids. V lost 2 bases and J 0 bases, leaving 8 bases between the germline ends. The germline V gene has CDR1 SGHDT and CDR2 YYEEEE. The CDR3 nucleotides read TGTGCCAGCAGCTTCTTACCCTACCAAGAGACCCAGTACTTC. It translates to CASSFLPYQETQYF.

This clonotype was counted only a few times. This CDR3 reads CASSQFDRVSDTQYF. The DNA for the CDR3 is TGTGCCAGCAGCCAGTTCGACAGGGTTTCAGATACGCAGTATTTT. This chain uses TRBV3-1 with TRBJ2-3; 7 nucleotides line up with TRBD1. CDR3 length: 15 amino acids. J was trimmed by 4 bases and V by 3 bases; bases with no gene match: 7. Germline V lookup: CDR1 LGHDT, CDR2 YNNKEL (reference sequence).

At least ten counts were recorded for this clonotype. This chain uses TRBV7-3 with TRBJ1-1; D gene ambiguous. Trimming removed 2 bases at V and 5 bases at J, with 15 bases between. Looked up from germline, CDR1 is SGHTA and CDR2 is FQGTGA. The CDR3 runs 15 residues. The CDR3 DNA is TGTGCCAGCAGCTTAGACGGCTTCCGAGGGACTGAAGCTTTCTTT. This translates into CASSLDGFRGTEAFF.

This clonotype was counted ten times or more. This sequence joins TRBV7-9 and TRBJ1-5; D is possibly TRBD1 (5 bases). The CDR3 loop spans 12 amino acids. The germline V gene encodes CDR1 SEHNR and CDR2 FQNEAQ (reference sequence). The DNA of the CDR3 is TGTTTGGTCGGGGGAGGCAATCAGCCCCAGCATTTT. Its translation is CLVGGGNQPQHF.

The chain has TRBV3-1 and TRBJ1-1; perhaps TRBD1 as D (6 bases). The ends were cut back, 4 bases at V and 3 bases at J, with 9 bases in the middle. The CDR3 is 13 residues long. Germline V gives CDR1 LGHDT, CDR2 YNNKEL (reference sequence). Written as DNA, the CDR3 is TGTGCCAGCAGCCGGGGGCTCGACACTGAAGCTTTCTTT. It translates to CASSRGLDTEAFF.

This clonotype was counted only a few times. The V call is TRBV4-3, the J call TRBJ2-4, with no clear D. Trimming removed 0 bases from V and 0 bases from J, with 6 bases in between. The CDR3 length is 15 residues. In germline, CDR1 is LGHNA, CDR2 YSLEER. The DNA of the CDR3 is TGCGCCAGCAGCCAAGATGTGCTAGCCAAAAACATTCAGTACTTC. This translates into CASSQDVLAKNIQYF.

The chain carries TRBV11-1 and TRBJ2-3; no definite D call. The germline V gene has CDR1 SGHAT and CDR2 FQDESV (reference sequence). This CDR3 spans 12 amino acids. Trimming took off 2 bases at V and 6 bases at J, with 6 bases between the two ends. The DNA for the CDR3 is TGTGCCAGCAGCTTATTTATGGATACGCAGTATTTT. As protein: CASSLFMDTQYF.

This chain connects TRBV19 to TRBJ1-2; D not certain. V was trimmed by 1 base and J by 8 bases, leaving 11 bases between them. The CDR3 is 13 residues long. Germline CDR1 reads LNHDA; CDR2 reads SQIVND (reference sequence). The CDR3 loop is CASSIAVGRGYTF. In DNA, the CDR3 is TGTGCCAGTAGTATAGCCGTCGGACGGGGCTACACCTTC.